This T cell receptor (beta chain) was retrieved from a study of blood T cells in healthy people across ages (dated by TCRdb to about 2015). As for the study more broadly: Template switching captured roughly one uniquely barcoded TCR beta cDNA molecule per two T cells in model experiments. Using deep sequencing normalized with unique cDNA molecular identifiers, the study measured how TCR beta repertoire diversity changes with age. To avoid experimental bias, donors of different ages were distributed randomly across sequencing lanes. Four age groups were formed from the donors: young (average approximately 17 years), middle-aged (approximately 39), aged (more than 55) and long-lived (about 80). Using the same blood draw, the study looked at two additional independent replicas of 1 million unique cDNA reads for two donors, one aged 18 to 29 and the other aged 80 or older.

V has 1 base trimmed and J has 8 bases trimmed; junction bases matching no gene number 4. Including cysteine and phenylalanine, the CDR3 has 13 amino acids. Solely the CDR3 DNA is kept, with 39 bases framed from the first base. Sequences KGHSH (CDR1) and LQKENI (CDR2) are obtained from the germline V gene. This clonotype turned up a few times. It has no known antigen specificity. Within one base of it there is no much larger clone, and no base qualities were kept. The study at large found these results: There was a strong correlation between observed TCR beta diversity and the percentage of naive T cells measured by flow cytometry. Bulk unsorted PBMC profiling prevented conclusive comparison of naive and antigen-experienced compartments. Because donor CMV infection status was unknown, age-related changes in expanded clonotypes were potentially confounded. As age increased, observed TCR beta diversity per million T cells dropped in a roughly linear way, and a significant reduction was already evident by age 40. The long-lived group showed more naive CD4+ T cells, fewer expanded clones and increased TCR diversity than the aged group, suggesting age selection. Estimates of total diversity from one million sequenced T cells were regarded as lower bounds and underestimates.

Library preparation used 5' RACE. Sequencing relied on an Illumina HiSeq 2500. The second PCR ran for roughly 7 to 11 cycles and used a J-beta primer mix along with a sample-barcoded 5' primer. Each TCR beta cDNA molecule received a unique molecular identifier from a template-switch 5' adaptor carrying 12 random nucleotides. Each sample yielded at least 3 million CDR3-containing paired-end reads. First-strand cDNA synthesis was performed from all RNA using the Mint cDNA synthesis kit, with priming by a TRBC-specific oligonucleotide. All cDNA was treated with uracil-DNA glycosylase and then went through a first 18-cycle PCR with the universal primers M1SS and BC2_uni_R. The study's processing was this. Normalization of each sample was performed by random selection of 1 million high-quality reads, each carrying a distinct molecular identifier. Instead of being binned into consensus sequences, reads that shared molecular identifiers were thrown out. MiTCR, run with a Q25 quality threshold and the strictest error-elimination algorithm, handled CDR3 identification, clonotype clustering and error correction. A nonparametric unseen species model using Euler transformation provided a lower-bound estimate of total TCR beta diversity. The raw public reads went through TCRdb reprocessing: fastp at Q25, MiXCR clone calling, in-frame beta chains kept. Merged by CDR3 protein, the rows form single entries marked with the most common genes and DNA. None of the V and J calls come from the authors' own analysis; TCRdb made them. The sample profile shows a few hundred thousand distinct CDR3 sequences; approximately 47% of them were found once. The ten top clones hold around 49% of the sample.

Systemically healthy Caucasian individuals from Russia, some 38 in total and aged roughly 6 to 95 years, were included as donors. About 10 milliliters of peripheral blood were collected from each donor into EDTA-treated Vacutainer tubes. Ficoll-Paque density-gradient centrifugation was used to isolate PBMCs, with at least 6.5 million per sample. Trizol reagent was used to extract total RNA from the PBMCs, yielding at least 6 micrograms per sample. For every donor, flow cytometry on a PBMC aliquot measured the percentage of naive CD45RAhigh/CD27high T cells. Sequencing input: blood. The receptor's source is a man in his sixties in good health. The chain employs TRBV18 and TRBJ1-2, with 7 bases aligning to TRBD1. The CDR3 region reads CASSPRTGAGYTF. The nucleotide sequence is TGTGCCAGCTCACCACGGACAGGAGCGGGCTACACCTTC.